Listed here are 27 T cell receptor beta chains from one sample, sequenced in a study of radiotherapy plus CTLA-4 blockade in lung cancer. The repertoire was sequenced with immunoSEQ multiplex PCR; TCRdb's copy has only in-frame clones and lacks some. The sample has 60,000 or so clones, around four fifths seen once; the top ten hold roughly 4%. Sequenced here: peripheral blood, sampled from a patient treated with radiotherapy plus ipilimumab. The source of these receptors is a human donor with non-small cell lung cancer who had a partial response to radiotherapy plus ipilimumab.

This clone is a singleton in its sample. This sequence joins TRBV2 and TRBJ1-5; possible D gene TRBD1, 5 bases. V lost 0 bases, J lost 2 bases, and 8 bases lay in between. The germline V gene has CDR1 SNHLY and CDR2 FYNNEI. The CDR3 length is 15 residues. In DNA form, the CDR3 reads TGTGCCAGCAGTGAAGCAACAGGTCGCAATCAGCCCCAGCATTTT. Its translation: CASSEATGRNQPQHF.

The CDR3 DNA is TGTGCCAGCAGCACGAGAAGGGGGAACACTGAAGCTTTCTTT. Its protein is CASSTRRGNTEAFF. V and J are TRBV7-2 and TRBJ1-1; D may be TRBD1 (5 bases). Germline CDR1 and CDR2: SGHTA and FQGNSA. The CDR3 covers 14 residues. V gave up 5 bases and J gave up 1 base, with 11 bases separating them.

This clone has more than one count but fewer than ten. The genes are TRBV27 and TRBJ1-6; D not resolved. CDR1 MNHEY and CDR2 SMNVEV come from the germline V gene (reference sequence). This CDR3 spans 15 amino acids. The V and J ends lost 2 bases and 5 bases respectively, with 10 bases between them. DNA of the CDR3: TGTGCCAGCAGTTTAGGCCAGGTAGATAATTCACCCCTCCACTTT. Amino acids: CASSLGQVDNSPLHF.

J is TRBJ1-2 and V is TRBV10-3; D not resolved. Germline V CDR1 and CDR2: ENHRY, SYGVKD. The CDR3 runs to 14 residues. V lost 6 bases and J lost 6, with 17 bases in between. The DNA for the CDR3 is TGTGCCATCAGCCTTGACATGGCTTTAAATGGCTACACCTTC. Translated: CAISLDMALNGYTF.

The table lists this clone with a few counts. This rearrangement joins TRBV7-3 to TRBJ2-5; 13 nucleotides match TRBD2. Germline assignment: CDR1 SGHTA and CDR2 FQGTGA. The CDR3 sequence is 15 residues long. After removal of 5 bases from V and 2 bases from J, the junction contained 2 bases not matched to a gene. The CDR3 spells CASSPGLAGQETQYF. The DNA for the CDR3 is TGTGCCAGCAGCCCGGGACTAGCGGGGCAAGAGACCCAGTACTTC.

This clone has a handful of counts. The J gene is TRBJ2-7, the V gene TRBV2; 8 bases map to TRBD2. V trimming: 7 bases; J trimming: 5 bases; junction bases outside the gene matches: 4. Germline V CDR1 and CDR2: SNHLY, FYNNEI. The CDR3 loop spans 12 amino acids. The CDR3 here is CASNLGGDEQYF. In nucleotides, the CDR3 is TGTGCCAGCAACCTCGGGGGGGACGAGCAGTACTTC.

V usage is TRBV15 and J usage is TRBJ1-1; 8 bases agree with TRBD1. CDR3 size: 18 residues. Germline-derived CDR1 and CDR2 are LNHNV and YYDKDF (reference sequence). V shed 1 base and J 0 bases; nucleotides not matched to a gene: 10. Here the CDR3 reads CATSRGYETGDMNTEAFF. CDR3 in DNA: TGTGCCACCAGCAGAGGTTACGAGACAGGGGATATGAACACTGAAGCTTTCTTT.

The chain employs TRBV7-9 and TRBJ1-4; TRBD1 matches 8 bases. CDR1 is SEHNR and CDR2 is FQNEAQ in the germline V gene (reference sequence). J lost 5 bases, V lost 5 bases, and 4 bases had no gene match. This CDR3 spans 14 amino acids. The CDR3 loop reads CASSQTGANEKLFF. The CDR3 bases are TGTGCCAGCAGCCAGACAGGGGCCAATGAAAAACTGTTTTTT.

The rearrangement links TRBV6-1 to TRBJ2-7, with a tentative D call TRBD1 (6 bases). Germline V gene lookup returns CDR1 MNHNS and CDR2 SASEGT. The CDR3 is 12 residues long. Trimming took 1 base from V and 6 from J, leaving 7 bases between them. CDR3 nucleotides: TGTGCCAGCAGTGAAGTGGGGGCCGAGCAGTACTTC. Translating it yields CASSEVGAEQYF.

The genes are TRBV2 and TRBJ1-6; no firm D call. This CDR3 contains 13 residues. Germline V gene data show CDR1 as SNHLY and CDR2 as FYNNEI. V gave up 4 bases and J gave up 5 bases, with 6 bases separating them. CDR3 in DNA: TGTGCCAGCAGTGCGGGGAATAATTCACCCCTCCACTTT. Protein: CASSAGNNSPLHF.

V is TRBV6-1 and J is TRBJ2-5; 9 bases fit TRBD2. Per germline, CDR1 MNHNS and CDR2 SASEGT. The CDR3 length is 15 residues. V gave up 1 base and J gave up 5 bases; unmatched junction bases: 5. The CDR3 nucleotides are TGTGCCAGCAGTGAAGTAACTCTAGCGGGGGAGACCCAGTACTTC. Its translation: CASSEVTLAGETQYF.

The chain uses TRBV6-5 and TRBJ1-1, with D unclear. From germline, CDR1 is MNHEY and CDR2 SVGAGI. The CDR3 runs to 13 residues. The ends were cut back, 5 bases at V and 8 bases at J, with 15 bases in the middle. CDR3 region: CASSTLMGREAFF. DNA of the CDR3: TGTGCCAGCAGTACTTTAATGGGCAGGGAAGCTTTCTTT.

The gene calls are TRBV28 and TRBJ2-1; D is unresolved. The CDR3 has 11 amino acids. CDR1 and CDR2 (germline): MDHEN, SYDVKM. V was clipped by 6 bases and J by 10 bases, with 10 bases between them. DNA for the CDR3: TGTGCCAGCAGCCTTCTCAGGGAGCAGTTCTTC. Translating gives CASSLLREQFF.

In its sample, this clone was seen once. V gene TRBV7-8 combines with J gene TRBJ1-1; 7 bases fit TRBD1. This CDR3 has 15 amino acids. Germline values: CDR1 SGHVS, CDR2 FQNEAQ. Trimming cost V 5 bases and J 3 bases; bases outside gene matches: 9. The CDR3 DNA is TGTGCCAGCAGCACGAGGGGGCGCGTGGACACTGAAGCTTTCTTT. Translating gives CASSTRGRVDTEAFF.

This chain joins TRBV20-1 and TRBJ2-3; D is unresolved. The V and J ends lost 7 bases and 9 bases respectively, with 11 bases between them. CDR1 DFQATT and CDR2 SNEGSKA come from the germline V gene (reference sequence). The CDR3 contains 10 residues. The CDR3 protein is CSVAGKTQYF. CDR3 DNA sequence: TGCAGTGTGGCTGGCAAAACGCAGTATTTT.

The rearrangement joins TRBV30 to TRBJ1-6; TRBD1 aligns across 7 bases. Germline V gene lookup returns CDR1 GTSNPN and CDR2 SVGIG (reference sequence). The CDR3 loop spans 13 amino acids. Losses at the gene ends were 4 bases for V and 7 bases for J; bases not matched to a gene: 4. This CDR3 is CAWTTGLNSPLHF. The CDR3 DNA reads TGTGCCTGGACGACAGGGTTGAATTCACCCCTCCACTTT. Variable domain in full (rest from reference TRBV30 and TRBJ1-6): SQTIHQWPATLVQPVGSPLSLECTVEGTSNPNLYWYRQAAGRGLQLLFYSVGIGQISSEVPQNLSASRPQDRQFILSSKKLLLSDSGFYLCAWTTGLNSPLHFGNGTRLTVT.

This clone was seen a few times. The rearrangement uses TRBV9 and TRBJ1-2; 10 bases agree with TRBD1. V shed 3 bases and J 4 bases; nucleotides not matched to a gene: 3. The length of the CDR3 is 14 residues. The V gene's germline CDR1 is SGDLS and CDR2 YYNGEE. CDR3 nucleotides: TGTGCCAGCAGCGAGAGACAGGGGGCCTATGGCTACACCTTC. It encodes CASSERQGAYGYTF.

The chain links TRBV6-5 to TRBJ1-5; maybe TRBD1 (6 bases). The CDR3 length is 14 residues. V was clipped by 0 bases and J by 6 bases, with 9 bases between them. The germline gives CDR1 MNHEY, CDR2 SVGAGI. The CDR3 sequence: CASSYSGAGQPQHF. The CDR3 DNA reads TGTGCCAGCAGTTACTCGGGGGCCGGTCAGCCCCAGCATTTT.

This clone was observed a few times. The chain joins TRBV10-1 to TRBJ2-1; D perhaps matches TRBD1 (6 bases). V was cut by 5 bases and J by 8 bases, with 13 bases left in between. The CDR3 is 13 amino acids. CDR1 is WNHNN, CDR2 SYGVQD, per germline (reference sequence). This chain's CDR3 is CASSRHRDDEQFF. CDR3 nucleotides: TGCGCCAGCAGTAGGCACAGGGACGATGAGCAGTTCTTC.

The rearrangement uses TRBV7-9 and TRBJ1-1; the match to TRBD1 covers 9 bases. Per the germline V gene, CDR1 is SEHNR and CDR2 is FQNEAQ (reference sequence). J lost 6 bases, V lost 6 bases, and 11 bases had no gene match. CDR3 size: 15 residues. As DNA, the CDR3 is TGTGCCAGCAGGTCCGGGACAGGGACAATGGCTGAAGCTTTCTTT. Encoded protein: CASRSGTGTMAEAFF. The whole variable domain, remainder taken from reference TRBV7-9 and TRBJ1-1, is DTGVSQNPRHKITKRGQNVTFRCDPISEHNRLYWYRQTLGQGPEFLTYFQNEAQLEKSRLLSDRFSAERPKGSFSTLEIQRTEQGDSAMYLCASRSGTGTMAEAFFGQGTRLTVV.

The chain uses TRBV18 and TRBJ2-7, with 12 bases fitting TRBD1. Losses at the gene ends were 5 bases for V and 5 bases for J; bases not matched to a gene: 7. Germline values: CDR1 KGHSH, CDR2 LQKENI. This CDR3 contains 15 residues. The chain's CDR3 is CASSSSGTGGHEQYF. In nucleotides, the CDR3 is TGTGCCAGCTCATCCTCCGGGACAGGGGGCCACGAGCAGTACTTC.

The chain uses TRBV28 and TRBJ2-4; 10 nucleotides match TRBD1. The V gene's germline CDR1 is MDHEN and CDR2 SYDVKM. The V and J ends lost 6 bases and 9 bases, in that order; junction bases with no gene match: 14. This CDR3 spans 16 amino acids. CDR3 coding DNA: TGTGCCAGCAGATCGCCGCACCGGGACAGGGGTACCATTCAGTACTTC. This translates into CASRSPHRDRGTIQYF.

The genes are TRBV25-1 and TRBJ2-7; D perhaps matches TRBD1 (6 bases). The CDR3 extends over 16 amino acids. The ends were cut back, 6 bases at V and 3 bases at J, with 21 bases in the middle. The germline CDR1 and CDR2 sequences are MGHDK and SYGVNS. The DNA of the CDR3 is TGTGCCAGCAGCCCAACTTACCCAGGACAGAACTACGAGCAGTACTTC. Translation gives CASSPTYPGQNYEQYF.

V and J are TRBV5-8 and TRBJ2-3; TRBD1 matches 8 bases. The CDR3 extends over 13 amino acids. Germline lookup yields CDR1 SGHTS and CDR2 YDEGEE. V lost 8 bases and J lost 1; bases outside the gene matches: 3. CDR3 protein: CASPTGGTDTQYF. In DNA, the CDR3 is TGTGCCAGTCCGACAGGGGGCACAGATACGCAGTATTTT.

The V call is TRBV6-5, the J call TRBJ1-4; perhaps TRBD1 as D (6 bases). V shed 8 bases and J shed 8 bases, with 15 bases lying between them. The CDR3 spans 13 residues. CDR1 is MNHEY, CDR2 SVGAGI, per germline. The CDR3 region is CASQGPLGEKLFF. CDR3 sequence (DNA): TGTGCCAGCCAGGGGCCCCTAGGGGAAAAACTGTTTTTT.

The V and J genes are TRBV7-2 and TRBJ1-6; no reliable D call. The CDR3 consists of 11 residues. Germline-derived CDR1 and CDR2 are SGHTA and FQGNSA. Trimming stripped 2 bases from V and 12 bases from J, with 5 bases between. CDR3 sequence (DNA): TGTGCCAGCAGCTTAAGAGGACCCCTCCACTTT. Encoded protein: CASSLRGPLHF.

A few counts support this clone. The chain combines TRBV4-3 with TRBJ2-5, with TRBD1 as a possible D gene (6 bases). V shed 1 base and J shed 4 bases, with 16 bases lying between them. CDR1 and CDR2 from the germline V gene are LGHNA and YSLEER. The CDR3 runs 16 residues. CDR3 sequence: CASSQGGPYAGETQYF. For the CDR3, the DNA is TGCGCCAGCAGCCAAGGGGGGCCTTACGCCGGAGAGACCCAGTACTTC.